This TCR beta chain is from a study of T cells expressing NK-cell markers. With UMIs, 5'RACE template switching was used to make TCR beta cDNA. TCRdb re-called the 5' RACE reads; every CDR3 protein appears as one record, without DNA. The listing records about 410,000 distinct CDR3 sequences. There are 14 residues in the CDR3. The V gene's germline CDR1 is MNHEY and CDR2 SVGAGI. The clonotype originates from a woman aged 50 to 65 in good health. This sequence joins TRBV6-5 and TRBJ1-2; absent DNA, TCRdb's TRBD1 call cannot be checked. Source material: blood T cells: a sorted CD56 or NKG2C T cell subset, CD4+ or CD8+ T cells, or bulk PBMC T cells (not recorded which). The chain's CDR3 is CASSRTGANYGYTF.